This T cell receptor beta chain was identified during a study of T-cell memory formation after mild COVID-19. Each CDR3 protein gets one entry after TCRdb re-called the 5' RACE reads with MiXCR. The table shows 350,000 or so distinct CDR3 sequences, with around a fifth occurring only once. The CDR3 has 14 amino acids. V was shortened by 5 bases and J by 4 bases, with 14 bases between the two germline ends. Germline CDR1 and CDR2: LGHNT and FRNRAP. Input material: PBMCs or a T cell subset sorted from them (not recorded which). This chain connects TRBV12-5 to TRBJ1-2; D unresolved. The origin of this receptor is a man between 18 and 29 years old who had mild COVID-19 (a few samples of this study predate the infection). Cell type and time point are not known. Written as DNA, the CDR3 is TGTGCTAGTGGTATCCCGACGGGCGGCTATGGCTACACCTTC. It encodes CASGIPTGGYGYTF.